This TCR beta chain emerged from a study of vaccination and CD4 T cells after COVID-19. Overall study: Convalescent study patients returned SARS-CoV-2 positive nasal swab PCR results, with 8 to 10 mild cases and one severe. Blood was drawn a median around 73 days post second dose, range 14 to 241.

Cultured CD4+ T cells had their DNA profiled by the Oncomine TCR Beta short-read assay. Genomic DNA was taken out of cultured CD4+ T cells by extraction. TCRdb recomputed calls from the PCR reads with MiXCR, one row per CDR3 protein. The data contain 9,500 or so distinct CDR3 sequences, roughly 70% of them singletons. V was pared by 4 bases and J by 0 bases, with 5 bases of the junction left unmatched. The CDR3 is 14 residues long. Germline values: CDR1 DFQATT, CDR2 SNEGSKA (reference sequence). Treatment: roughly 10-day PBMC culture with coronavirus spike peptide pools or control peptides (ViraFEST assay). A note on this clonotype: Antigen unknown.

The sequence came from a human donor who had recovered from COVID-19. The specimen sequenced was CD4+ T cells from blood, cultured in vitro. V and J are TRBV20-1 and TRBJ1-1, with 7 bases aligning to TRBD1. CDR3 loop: CSAISDRVNTEAFF. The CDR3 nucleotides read TGCAGTGCTATTAGTGACAGGGTGAACACTGAAGCTTTCTTT.